This TCR beta chain was recovered during a study of response to subunit inactivated influenza vaccine. Findings and limits, study-wide: Authors proposed each seasonal influenza vaccination draws in few new T cells.

A single record per CDR3 protein comes from TCRdb applying MiXCR to the RT-PCR reads. The table lists more than 450,000 distinct CDR3 sequences, approximately 7.1% of them singletons. Unmatched junction bases numbered 8, after V lost 4 bases and J lost 5 bases. Germline CDR1 is DFQATT and CDR2 is SNEGSKA (reference sequence). The CDR3 extends over 16 amino acids. This clonotype has at least ten counts. The antigen is undetermined. The V gene is TRBV20-1, the J gene TRBJ2-3, with 14 bases aligning to TRBD2. This sample comprised PBMCs from blood, obtained approximately 25 months after vaccination. This clonotype was obtained from a man aged 50 to 69 who received an inactivated influenza vaccine. The CDR3 nucleotides are TGCAGTGCTACCCCGACTAGCGGGAGGGCCAAAGATACGCAGTATTTT. Translated, it gives CSATPTSGRAKDTQYF.